This T cell receptor beta chain was documented in a study of blood T cells in healthy people across ages. CDR1 is MDHEN and CDR2 is SYDVKM in the germline V gene. The ends were cut back, 8 bases at V and 3 bases at J, with 13 bases in the middle. CDR3 size: 13 residues. Primed by a sample-barcoded 5' primer and a J-beta primer mix, a second PCR proceeded for roughly 7 to 12 cycles. TCRdb called the 5' RACE reads again in MiXCR, with one record for every CDR3 protein. The sample shows about 720,000 distinct CDR3 sequences, 20% to 25% of them seen only once. Another study also made use of these data, one on T cells of mothers and their children.

The gene calls are TRBV28 and TRBJ1-2, with D maybe TRBD1 (6 bases). Input material: blood. This clonotype originated in a boy younger than 18 in good health. Here the CDR3 DNA reads TGTGCCAGCCACCCGGGACACGACTATGGCTACACCTTC. Translated, it gives CASHPGHDYGYTF.